Below, 2 T cell receptor beta chains from the same sample are listed, as sequenced in a study of post-analysis software for immune sequencing data. Unique molecular identifiers featured in each of the TCR beta cDNA libraries. TCRdb used MiXCR to reprocess the PCR reads, holding one entry per CDR3 protein. The sample lists 700,000 to 900,000 distinct CDR3 sequences, 35% to 55% seen once, with approximately 5% in the top ten. Study outcomes and limitations: Patients used five TRBV segments, including TRBV5-6, TRBV5-1 and TRBV20-1, more often than controls.

The antigens of these receptors remain unknown. Sequencing was performed on blood. The source of these receptors is a girl aged 10-17 years with multiple sclerosis.

With regard to this clonotype: Sequence at one end of the junction differs from germline and may be a read error. The gene calls are TRBV29-1 and TRBJ1-2; possibly TRBD1 for D (6 bases). The V gene's germline CDR1 is SQVTM and CDR2 ANQGSEA. The CDR3 sequence is 14 residues long. The CDR3 reads CSVEGGLGAYGYTF. The CDR3 region has the DNA TGCAGCGTGGAAGGGGGTTTGGGAGCGTATGGCTACACCTTC.

A few counts support this clonotype. This sequence joins TRBV29-1 and TRBJ2-7; TRBD1 is a possible D gene (6 bases). The CDR3 has 12 residues. The germline V and J ends were trimmed by 4 bases and 3 bases, with 10 bases remaining between them. Germline V CDR1 and CDR2: SQVTM, ANQGSEA. CDR3 DNA sequence: TGCAGCGTTGGTGAACAGGGCTACGAGCAGTACTTC. Translation gives CSVGEQGYEQYF.